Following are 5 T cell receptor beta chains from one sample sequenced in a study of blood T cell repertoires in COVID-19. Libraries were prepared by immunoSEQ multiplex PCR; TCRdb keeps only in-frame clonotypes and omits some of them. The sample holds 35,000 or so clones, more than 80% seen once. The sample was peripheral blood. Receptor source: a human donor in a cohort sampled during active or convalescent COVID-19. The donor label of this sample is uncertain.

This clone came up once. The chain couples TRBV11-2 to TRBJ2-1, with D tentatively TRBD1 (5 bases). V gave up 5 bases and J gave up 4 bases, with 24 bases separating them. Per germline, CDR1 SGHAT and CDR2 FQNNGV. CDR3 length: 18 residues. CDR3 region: CASSHHFRVTSEYNEQFF. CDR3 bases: TGTGCCAGCAGCCACCATTTCAGGGTAACATCAGAATACAATGAGCAGTTCTTC. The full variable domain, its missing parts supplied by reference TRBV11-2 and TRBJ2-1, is EAGVAQSPRYKIIEKRQSVAFWCNPISGHATLYWYQQILGQGPKLLIQFQNNGVVDDSQLPKDRFSAERLKGVDSTLKIQPAKLEDSAVYLCASSHHFRVTSEYNEQFFGPGTRLTVL.

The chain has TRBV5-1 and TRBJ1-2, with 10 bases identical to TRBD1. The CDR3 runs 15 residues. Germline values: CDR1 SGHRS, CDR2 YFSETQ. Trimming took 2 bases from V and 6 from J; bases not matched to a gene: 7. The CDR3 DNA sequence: TGCGCCAGCAGCTTAAGGGGACAGGGGTATCATGGCTACACCTTC. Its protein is CASSLRGQGYHGYTF.

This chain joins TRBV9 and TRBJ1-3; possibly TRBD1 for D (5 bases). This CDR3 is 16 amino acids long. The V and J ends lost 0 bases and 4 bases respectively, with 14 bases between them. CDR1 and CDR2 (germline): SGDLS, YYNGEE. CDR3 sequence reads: CASSVEVGGYGNTIYF. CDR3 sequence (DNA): TGTGCCAGCAGCGTAGAGGTCGGGGGGTACGGAAACACCATATATTTT.

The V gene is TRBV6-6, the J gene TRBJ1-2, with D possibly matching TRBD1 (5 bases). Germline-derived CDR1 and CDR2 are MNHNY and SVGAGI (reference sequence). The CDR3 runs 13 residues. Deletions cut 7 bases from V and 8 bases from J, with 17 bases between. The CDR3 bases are TGTGCCAGCACCTTGGGCGGTAACAGGGGCTACACCTTC. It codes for CASTLGGNRGYTF.

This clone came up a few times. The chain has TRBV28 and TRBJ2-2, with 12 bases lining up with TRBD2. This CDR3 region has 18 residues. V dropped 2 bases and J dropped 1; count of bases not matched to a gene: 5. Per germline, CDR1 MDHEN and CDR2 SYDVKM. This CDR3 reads CASSLIPTSGGNTGELFF. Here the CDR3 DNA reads TGTGCCAGCAGTTTAATCCCGACTAGCGGGGGGAACACCGGGGAGCTGTTTTTT.